A single sample is the source of the 26 T cell receptor beta chains below, sequenced in a study of response to subunit inactivated influenza vaccine (dated by TCRdb to 2016 to 2019). This sample's time point label indicates: 45 to 55 days after influenza vaccine administration. Libraries were constructed by RT-PCR. TCRdb records Illumina HiSeq 2500 as the sequencer. Clones were called with MiXCR by TCRdb after fastp trimmed the public reads at Q25, and only in-frame beta chains were retained. A single entry per CDR3 protein holds the most common genes and DNA from its merged rows. For this sample there are roughly 570,000 distinct CDR3 sequences; roughly 13% appear just once. The ten biggest clones cover 10% to 15% of the sample. The source was PBMCs from blood, collected 45 days after vaccination. The receptor set was obtained from a man in his forties or fifties who received an inactivated influenza vaccine. Donor details come from another sample of the same person, matched by shared clones.

The sample holds many counts of this clonotype. The chain is built from TRBV5-1 and TRBJ2-3; 14 nucleotides agree with TRBD2. From germline, CDR1 is SGHRS and CDR2 YFSETQ. The CDR3 has 15 amino acids. V lost 5 bases to trimming and J lost 6 bases; unmatched junction nucleotides: 5. The CDR3 protein is CASRSGTSGSDTQYF. The CDR3, as DNA: TGCGCCAGCAGATCCGGGACTAGCGGGAGTGATACGCAGTATTTT.

The CDR3: CASSSTSANTGELFF. For the CDR3, the DNA is TGTGCCAGCAGCTCGACTAGTGCGAACACCGGGGAGCTGTTTTTT. V and J are TRBV7-3 and TRBJ2-2; tentative D call: TRBD2 (6 bases). Trimming removed 4 bases at V and 0 bases at J, with 9 bases between. The CDR3 runs 15 residues. Germline CDR1 is SGHTA and CDR2 is FQGTGA.

The J gene is TRBJ1-1, the V gene TRBV7-9, with D unclear. The CDR3 spans 13 residues. The V end lost 1 base, the J end lost 6 bases, and 9 bases lay between the germline ends. Germline lookup yields CDR1 SEHNR and CDR2 FQNEAQ (reference sequence). In DNA form, the CDR3 reads TGTGCCAGCAGCTTAGGAACTAGGGCTGAAGCTTTCTTT. It codes for CASSLGTRAEAFF. The variable domain in full, completed from reference TRBV7-9 and TRBJ1-1, reads DTGVSQNPRHKITKRGQNVTFRCDPISEHNRLYWYRQTLGQGPEFLTYFQNEAQLEKSRLLSDRFSAERPKGSFSTLEIQRTEQGDSAMYLCASSLGTRAEAFFGQGTRLTVV.

The chain employs TRBV5-1 and TRBJ2-2; 10 nucleotides agree with TRBD1. The CDR3 runs to 13 residues. Unmatched junction bases numbered 2, after V lost 7 bases and J lost 5 bases. Germline V gene sequence: CDR1 SGHRS, CDR2 YFSETQ. The chain's CDR3 is CASGTGDTGELFF. CDR3 DNA sequence: TGCGCCAGCGGGACAGGGGATACCGGGGAGCTGTTTTTT.

This clonotype was observed a handful of times. The V call is TRBV6-5, the J call TRBJ2-5; possibly TRBD1 or TRBD2 for D (5 bases each). V was pared by 10 bases and J by 14 bases, with 20 bases between. CDR3 length: 11 amino acids. Germline V gene data show CDR1 as MNHEY and CDR2 as SVGAGI. The CDR3 is CATSLGDGLYF. The CDR3 DNA reads TGTGCCACCTCCCTTGGGGACGGCCTTTACTTC.

The gene calls are TRBV7-9 and TRBJ2-4; D is perhaps TRBD1 (6 bases). The CDR3 covers 17 residues. V dropped 0 bases and J dropped 0 bases, with 12 bases sitting between them. In germline, CDR1 is SEHNR, CDR2 FQNEAQ (reference sequence). DNA of the CDR3: TGTGCCAGCAGCTTAGCCTGGACAGACCTAGCCAAAAACATTCAGTACTTC. This translates into CASSLAWTDLAKNIQYF.

This clonotype showed up just a few times. The V and J genes are TRBV4-2 and TRBJ2-1; 13 nucleotides match TRBD2. V lost 3 bases to trimming and J lost 13 bases; unmatched junction nucleotides: 15. Germline CDR1 and CDR2: LGHNA and YNFKEQ. The CDR3 length is 17 residues. The CDR3 loop is CASSQEGTQGLAGVQFF. The CDR3 region has the DNA TGTGCCAGCAGCCAGGAAGGGACACAAGGACTAGCGGGGGTACAGTTCTTC.

This rearrangement joins TRBV6-2 or TRBV6-3 to TRBJ1-1, with D maybe TRBD1 (6 bases). The CDR3 length is 14 residues. Germline loops: CDR1 MNHEY, CDR2 SVGEGT. Trimming stripped 9 bases from V and 4 bases from J, with 18 bases between. DNA for the CDR3: TGTGCCAGTACCAGGAGGGGGGACCTCACTGAAGCTTTCTTT. It is translated as CASTRRGDLTEAFF.

The rearrangement joins TRBV5-1 to TRBJ2-1; 9 bases align to TRBD2. V trimming: 4 bases; J trimming: 5 bases; junction bases outside the gene matches: 10. The CDR3 contains 16 residues. Germline V lookup: CDR1 SGHRS, CDR2 YFSETQ. The CDR3 nucleotides read TGCGCCAGCAGCCTCCTGACTAGCGGAGGTAACAATGAGCAGTTCTTC. This codes for CASSLLTSGGNNEQFF.

There are a few counts of this clonotype. The V gene is TRBV6-2 or TRBV6-3, the J gene TRBJ2-7, with D perhaps matching TRBD1 (6 bases). The germline V gene encodes CDR1 MNHEY and CDR2 SVGEGT. Trimming cost V 2 bases and J 3 bases, with 11 bases left between them. The CDR3 runs 14 residues. The CDR3 region has the DNA TGTGCCAGCAGTTACCCGAACAGGGACTACGAGCAGTACTTC. This gives the protein CASSYPNRDYEQYF.

The chain is built from TRBV4-3 and TRBJ2-1; tentatively, D is TRBD1 (5 bases). Germline CDR1 is LGHNA and CDR2 is YSLEER. The CDR3 is 14 amino acids. The germline V and J ends were trimmed by 3 bases and 12 bases, with 18 bases remaining between them. The CDR3 spells CASSQDTEFGGQFF. The DNA of the CDR3 is TGCGCCAGCAGCCAGGACACCGAGTTCGGCGGGCAGTTCTTC.

The rearrangement joins TRBV21-1 to TRBJ2-7; the table names TRBD1, a call not compared with the DNA. TRBV21-1 is labeled a pseudogene. This CDR3 region has 15 residues. CDR3 sequence (DNA): TGTGCCAGCACCCATTACAGGGATCCTTTCTACGAGCAGTACTTC. This codes for CASTHYRDPFYEQYF.

Ten or more counts support this clonotype. The CDR3 region is CASSEVGTSIYNEQFF. CDR3 DNA sequence: TGTGCCAGCAGTGAAGTTGGGACTAGTATATACAATGAGCAGTTCTTC. The rearrangement links TRBV2 to TRBJ2-1; 8 bases are shared with TRBD2. The trim removed 1 base at V and 4 bases at J, leaving 6 bases unmatched. Germline V gene data show CDR1 as SNHLY and CDR2 as FYNNEI. This CDR3 has 16 residues.

V and J are TRBV7-2 and TRBJ1-5; D uncertain. CDR1 SGHTA and CDR2 FQGNSA come from the germline V gene. The CDR3 is 15 amino acids. Trimming removed 1 base at V and 6 bases at J, with 13 bases between. CDR3 residues: CASSLDGRNLQPQHF. The CDR3 nucleotides read TGTGCCAGCAGCTTAGACGGCCGGAATCTTCAGCCCCAGCATTTT.

This clonotype showed up just a few times. The gene calls are TRBV28 and TRBJ1-1; D unclear. This CDR3 region has 12 residues. V was clipped by 10 bases and J by 5 bases, with 14 bases between them. The V gene's germline CDR1 is MDHEN and CDR2 SYDVKM. The DNA of the CDR3 is TGTGCCATCCGTGGGCTGGGGACTGAAGCTTTCTTT. It yields the protein CAIRGLGTEAFF.

The chain combines TRBV27 with TRBJ2-7, with 11 bases that match TRBD2. The germline V gene has CDR1 MNHEY and CDR2 SMNVEV (reference sequence). The CDR3 runs to 15 residues. J gave up 4 bases and V 6 bases, and 8 bases lay outside the gene matches. This CDR3 is CASREIAGGPYEQYF. As DNA, the CDR3 is TGTGCCAGCAGGGAAATAGCGGGAGGGCCTTACGAGCAGTACTTC.

The chain is built from TRBV6-5 and TRBJ2-3, with TRBD2 matching over 9 bases. J was trimmed by 2 bases and V by 2 bases; bases with no gene match: 5. The CDR3 covers 16 residues. Germline V CDR1 and CDR2: MNHEY, SVGAGI. The CDR3 loop is CASSYQRGAFTDTQYF. CDR3 sequence (DNA): TGTGCCAGCAGTTACCAGCGGGGGGCCTTCACAGATACGCAGTATTTT.

This clonotype was observed a few times. The genes are TRBV10-3 and TRBJ1-5; no clear D. The V end lost 0 bases, the J end lost 0 bases, and 15 bases lay between the germline ends. The CDR3 covers 18 residues. Germline loops: CDR1 ENHRY, CDR2 SYGVKD. CDR3 DNA sequence: TGTGCCATCAGTGAGTCAGAACTGTCACTTTATAGCAATCAGCCCCAGCATTTT. Translation: CAISESELSLYSNQPQHF.

The rearrangement links TRBV15 to TRBJ2-1; 10 bases are a match to TRBD2. This CDR3 contains 14 residues. V lost 9 bases and J lost 4; bases outside the gene matches: 6. Germline lookup yields CDR1 LNHNV and CDR2 YYDKDF (reference sequence). The CDR3 region is CATKRGGFYNEQFF. In DNA, the CDR3 is TGTGCCACAAAGCGGGGGGGCTTTTACAATGAGCAGTTCTTC.

The rearrangement joins TRBV12-3 or TRBV12-4 to TRBJ2-2; D gene ambiguous. Trimming stripped 1 base from V and 5 bases from J, with 11 bases between. This CDR3 has 15 amino acids. CDR3 sequence: CASSLGGSTTGELFF. The CDR3 coding sequence is TGTGCCAGCAGTTTAGGGGGTTCGACGACCGGGGAGCTGTTTTTT.

This clonotype has only a few counts. The gene calls are TRBV3-1 and TRBJ2-7; the match to TRBD2 covers 15 bases. The CDR3 covers 16 residues. Germline loops: CDR1 LGHDT, CDR2 YNNKEL (reference sequence). V dropped 3 bases and J dropped 5; count of bases not matched to a gene: 5. Here the CDR3 reads CASSHRGLAGGHEQYF. The DNA for the CDR3 is TGTGCCAGCAGCCATAGGGGACTAGCGGGAGGCCACGAGCAGTACTTC.

This clonotype has more than one count but fewer than ten. The genes are TRBV7-2 and TRBJ2-4; 8 bases line up with TRBD1. J was trimmed by 7 bases and V by 5 bases; bases with no gene match: 7. The V gene's germline CDR1 is SGHTA and CDR2 FQGNSA. This CDR3 spans 14 amino acids. The CDR3 loop reads CASSPDRGMNIQYF. CDR3 coding DNA: TGTGCCAGCAGCCCCGACAGGGGAATGAACATTCAGTACTTC. Full variable domain (outside the CDR3, taken from reference TRBV7-2 and TRBJ2-4): GAGVSQSPSNKVTEKGKDVELRCDPISGHTALYWYRQSLGQGLEFLIYFQGNSAPDKSGLPSDRFSAERTGGSVSTLTIQRTQQEDSAVYLCASSPDRGMNIQYFGAGTRLSVL.

This chain joins TRBV14 and TRBJ2-5, with D possibly TRBD2 on 5 matching bases. CDR3 length equals 17 residues. Germline lookup yields CDR1 SGHDN and CDR2 FVKESK. With 1 base removed from V and 5 bases from J, the gap between germline ends came to 20 bases. CDR3 nucleotides: TGTGCCAGCAGCCAAGGGGTCCCACTAGGATCGGGTGAGACCCAGTACTTC. It codes for CASSQGVPLGSGETQYF.

This clonotype was detected ten times or more. This rearrangement joins TRBV9 to TRBJ2-1; D gene unclear. The V gene's germline CDR1 is SGDLS and CDR2 YYNGEE. The CDR3 runs to 13 residues. Trimming stripped 0 bases from V and 5 bases from J, with 6 bases between. The CDR3 nucleotides are TGTGCCAGCAGCGTAGGGGCAAACAATGAGCAGTTCTTC. This gives the protein CASSVGANNEQFF. Using reference TRBV9 and TRBJ2-1 for the parts outside the CDR3, the full variable domain is DSGVTQTPKHLITATGQRVTLRCSPRSGDLSVYWYQQSLDQGLQFLIQYYNGEERAKGNILERFSAQQFPDLHSELNLSSLELGDSALYFCASSVGANNEQFFGPGTRLTVL.

This clonotype was seen a few times. The chain recombines TRBV10-3 with TRBJ2-1; 7 nucleotides match TRBD1. CDR1 and CDR2 from the germline V gene are ENHRY and SYGVKD. The CDR3 contains 12 residues. Trimming took 4 bases from V and 12 from J; bases not matched to a gene: 6. The CDR3 DNA reads TGTGCCATCAGTGGACAGGGTGATATGCAGTTCTTC. The encoded protein is CAISGQGDMQFF.

This clonotype was seen more than once but under ten times. The rearrangement uses TRBV12-3 or TRBV12-4 and TRBJ2-1; possibly TRBD1 or TRBD2 for D (6 bases each). The CDR3 has 12 amino acids. V lost 3 bases and J 10 bases, leaving 10 bases between the germline ends. Here the CDR3 reads CASSLGGFEQFF. The CDR3 nucleotides read TGTGCCAGCAGTTTGGGGGGCTTCGAGCAGTTCTTC.